Reported below is one T cell receptor beta chain. No cognate antigen has been identified for it. Base qualities were left out, and no much larger clone turns up one base away. TCRbeta CDR3 regions were amplified from genomic DNA by means of the immunoSEQ Assay, a bias-controlled multiplex PCR. From the authors' description of their analysis: The number of nucleated cells in each sample was estimated from the amplification of reference gene primers within the assay. To quantify the absolute abundance of each unique TCRbeta CDR3 rearrangement, sequence reads were collapsed and filtered. For each sample, productive Simpson clonality was calculated as the square root of Simpson's diversity index across productive rearrangements. TCRdb carries this immuneACCESS record with in-frame sequences only. Its versions omit some clonotypes, under half of them owing to an unresolved V gene in the studies checked, with the rest unexplained. For V, J and clone size, that table is used; D and trimming come from the DNA. Here the sample has 150,000 to 200,000 clones; 84% occur a single time. Approximately 7.7% of the sample goes to the ten largest clones.

Measured from the cysteine to the phenylalanine, the CDR3 is 14 residues long. This entry keeps only the CDR3 DNA: 42 bases, framed from base 1. V is trimmed back by 7 bases and J by 5 bases, and the junction contains 10 bases that no gene match accounts for. Sequences SEHNR (CDR1) and FQNEAQ (CDR2) are obtained from the germline V gene (reference sequence). The entry originates in a study of blood T cell repertoires in COVID-19 (TCRdb year 2020). Context from the whole study: Samples covering the acute and convalescent phases of COVID-19 were provided by collaborators in the United States, Italy and Spain. The prospective study material was composed of cDNA or gDNA derived from T cells, B-cell-depleted T cells, or PBMCs. Subjects who had been exposed to COVID-19, were actively infected with it, or had recovered from it provided the deeply sampled blood TCRbeta repertoires that made up the dataset. The repertoires were released in a freely available public database intended as a resource for research on the immune response to SARS-CoV-2. Samples were obtained from the ongoing ImmuneRACE study (first 160 participants) and from about 1,300 subjects provided by 6 global collaborators. The sample metadata nearly always contained a de-identified subject ID, COVID-19 status, age in years and sex. Where available, HLA class I and class II types were obtained from metadata supplied by the sample provider rather than from assay-based typing. Points the paper makes about the study in general: The amount of clinical and demographic metadata varied by source and participant and was provided uncurated.

Samples from volunteer blood donors who had recovered from COVID-19 were contributed by a second Seattle source. Collaborating institutions collected whole blood in K2EDTA tubes following their own protocols. For TCRbeta analysis, collaborators shipped samples as frozen whole blood, isolated PBMCs, or DNA extracted from either of those sample types. This TCR derives from a man aged 35 to 55 who had recovered from COVID-19. Sequenced sample: peripheral blood. This chain joins TRBV7-9 to TRBJ2-5; TRBD2 fits 7 bases in the junction. The CDR3 is CASNPGLWVETQYF. The sequenced DNA: TGTGCCAGCAACCCGGGACTATGGGTGGAGACCCAGTACTTC.